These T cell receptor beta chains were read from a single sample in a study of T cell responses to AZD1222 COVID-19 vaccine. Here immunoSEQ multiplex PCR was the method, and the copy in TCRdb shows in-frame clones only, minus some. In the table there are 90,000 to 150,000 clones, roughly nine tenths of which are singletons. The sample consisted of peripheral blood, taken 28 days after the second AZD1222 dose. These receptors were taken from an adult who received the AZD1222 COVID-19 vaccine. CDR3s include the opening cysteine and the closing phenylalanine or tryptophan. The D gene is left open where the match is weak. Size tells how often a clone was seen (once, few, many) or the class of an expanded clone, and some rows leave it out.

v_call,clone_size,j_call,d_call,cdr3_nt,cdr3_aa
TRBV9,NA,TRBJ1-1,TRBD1,TGTGCCAGCAGGGGACAGGGTAGCACTGAAGCTTTCTTT,CASRGQGSTEAFF
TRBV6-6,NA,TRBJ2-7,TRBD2,TGTGCCAGCAGTTACATACTAGCGCGGGAGCAGTACTTC,CASSYILAREQYF
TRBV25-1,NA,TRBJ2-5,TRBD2,TGTGCCAGCAGGGCTAGCGGGGCCAAAGAGACCCAGTACTTC,CASRASGAKETQYF
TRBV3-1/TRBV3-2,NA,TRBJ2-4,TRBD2,TGTGCCAGCAGCAGAACGACTAGCGGGGGAGCCAAAAACATTCAGTACTTC,CASSRTTSGGAKNIQYF
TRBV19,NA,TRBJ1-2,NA,TGTGCCAGTACCATAGGGGCTGCTAACTATGGCTACACCTTC,CASTIGAANYGYTF
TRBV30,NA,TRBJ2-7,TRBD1,TGTGCCTGGAGTCTTCCACTGGACAGGGGCTACGAGCAGTACTTC,CAWSLPLDRGYEQYF
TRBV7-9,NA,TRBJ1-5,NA,TGTGCCAGCAGCTTAGCACAGGTTAATCAGCCCCAGCATTTT,CASSLAQVNQPQHF
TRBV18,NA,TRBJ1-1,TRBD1,TGTGCCAGCTCACCGCTGACAGGGGATGCTTTCTTT,CASSPLTGDAFF
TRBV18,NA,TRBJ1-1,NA,TGTGCCAGCTCACCCCCGGGGAGGAACACTGAAGCTTTCTTT,CASSPPGRNTEAFF
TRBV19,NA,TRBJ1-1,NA,TGTGCCAGTAGTATTAGGGGCTCCCGGATTGAAGCTTTCTTT,CASSIRGSRIEAFF
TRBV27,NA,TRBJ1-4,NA,TGTGCCAGCAGTTTTCGTCCCGATTTCAATGAAAAACTGTTTTTT,CASSFRPDFNEKLFF
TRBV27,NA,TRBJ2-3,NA,TGTGCCAGCAACGCGGTTTCGTGGGCGCGAGGGGAGAACACAGATACGCAGTATTTT,CASNAVSWARGENTDTQYF
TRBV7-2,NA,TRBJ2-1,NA,TGTGCCAGCAGCTTATGGGAGAGCTCCTACAATGAGCAGTTCTTC,CASSLWESSYNEQFF
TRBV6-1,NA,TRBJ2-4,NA,TGTGCCAGCAGTGAAGCAATATGGGACAATTTCAAAAACATTCAGTACTTC,CASSEAIWDNFKNIQYF
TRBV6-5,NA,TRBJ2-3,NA,TGTGCCAGCAGGGACCGGGGCCTGTATACGCAGTATTTT,CASRDRGLYTQYF
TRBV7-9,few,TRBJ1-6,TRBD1,TGTGCCAGCAGCAAGGGGACAGGGGACTCACCCCTCCACTTT,CASSKGTGDSPLHF
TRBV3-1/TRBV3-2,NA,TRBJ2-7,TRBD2,TGTGCCAGCAGCCAGTGGACTAGCCTAGCCGAGCAGTACTTC,CASSQWTSLAEQYF
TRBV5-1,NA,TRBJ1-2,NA,TGCGCCAGCAGCTTGGTGGCTAACTATGGCTACACCTTC,CASSLVANYGYTF
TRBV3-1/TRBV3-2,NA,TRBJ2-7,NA,TGTGCCAGCAGCCAGGCTGGACTAGGGGGCTACGAGCAGTACTTC,CASSQAGLGGYEQYF
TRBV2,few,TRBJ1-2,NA,TGTGCCAGCATCCCGGCCAACTATGGCTACACCTTC,CASIPANYGYTF
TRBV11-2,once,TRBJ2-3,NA,TGTGCCAGCAGCTTAAGAAAGCAGTTCACAGATACGCAGTATTTT,CASSLRKQFTDTQYF
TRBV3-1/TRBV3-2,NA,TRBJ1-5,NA,TGTGCCAGCGGGCGGGGAGACAATCAGCCCCAGCATTTT,CASGRGDNQPQHF
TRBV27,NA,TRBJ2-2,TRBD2,TGTGCCAGCAGTTACCGACTAGCGGGAGCCACCGGGGAGCTGTTTTTT,CASSYRLAGATGELFF
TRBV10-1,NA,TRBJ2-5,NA,TGCGCCAGCAGTGAGTCGGACGGGGGCAGGATGGAGACCCAGTACTTC,CASSESDGGRMETQYF
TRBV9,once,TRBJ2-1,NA,TGTGCCAGCAGCCCCTATGGGACACCGAGAATGGAGAATGGAAATGAGCAGTTCTTC,CASSPYGTPRMENGNEQFF
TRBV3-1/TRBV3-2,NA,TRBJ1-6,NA,TGTGCCAGCAGCCAATTCGGGGATAATTCACCCCTCCACTTT,CASSQFGDNSPLHF
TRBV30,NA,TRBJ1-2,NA,TGTGCCTGGAGTTACACTCAGGCTGGCTATGGCTACACCTTC,CAWSYTQAGYGYTF
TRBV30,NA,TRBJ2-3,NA,TGTGCCTGGAGTGCGTGGGCGGGGGCCACAGATACGCAGTATTTT,CAWSAWAGATDTQYF
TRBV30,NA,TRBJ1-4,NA,TGTGCCTGGGGCCTACAGGGCTTTAATGAAAAACTGTTTTTT,CAWGLQGFNEKLFF
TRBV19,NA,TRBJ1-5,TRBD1,TGTGCCAGTAGTATAGATTCAGGGGGTAGCAATCAGCCCCAGCATTTT,CASSIDSGGSNQPQHF
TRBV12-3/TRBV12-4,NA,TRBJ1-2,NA,TGTGCCAGCAATATCCAGGGTCGAGGTGGCTACACCTTC,CASNIQGRGGYTF
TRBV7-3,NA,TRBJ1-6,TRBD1,TGTGCCAGCAGCTTAAACAGGGGGCATAATTCACCCCTCCACTTT,CASSLNRGHNSPLHF
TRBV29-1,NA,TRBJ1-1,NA,TGCAGCGTTGACCCCGGAGGCTATGAAGCTTTCTTT,CSVDPGGYEAFF
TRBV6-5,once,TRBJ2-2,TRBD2,TGTGCCAGCAGTTACCTAGCGGGGATTGACACCGGGGAGCTGTTTTTT,CASSYLAGIDTGELFF
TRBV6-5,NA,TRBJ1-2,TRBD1,TGTGCCAGCAGGGACAGGGTCTCTTTTAACTATGGCTACACCTTC,CASRDRVSFNYGYTF
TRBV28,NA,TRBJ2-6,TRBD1,TGTGCCAGCAGACCTCCACTGGGACAGGGGTCCGGGGCCAACGTCCTGACTTTC,CASRPPLGQGSGANVLTF
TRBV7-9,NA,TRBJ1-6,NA,TGTGCCAGCGGCTCCTATAATTCACCCCTCCACTTT,CASGSYNSPLHF
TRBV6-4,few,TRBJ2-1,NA,TGTGCCAGCAGTGCGGGGGCAGGGGGTGACCCAAGGTTCTTC,CASSAGAGGDPRFF
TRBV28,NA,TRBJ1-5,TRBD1,TGTGCCAGCAGTTCCGGGACAGGCAATCAGCCCCAGCATTTT,CASSSGTGNQPQHF
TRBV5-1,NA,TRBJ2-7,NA,TGCGCCAGCAGCCCTCAGGGGGGAAGCTCCTACGAGCAGTACTTC,CASSPQGGSSYEQYF